The entry below gives a single TCR beta chain sequence along with its context. The antigen remains undetermined. This sample is part of a study of cytomegalovirus exposure and HLA in healthy donors. Study as a whole: The roughly 110 validation repertoires matched the approximately 700 first-cohort repertoires in platform, a later analysis reported.

Repertoires were generated with immunoSEQ multiplex PCR, while TCRdb's copy carries only in-frame clones and drops some. The sample holds roughly 130,000 clones, approximately 91% seen once. CDR3 size: 16 residues. Germline V gene lookup returns CDR1 SGHRS and CDR2 YFSETQ. The J segment lost 4 bases and the V segment lost 0 bases, leaving 7 bases of the junction unmatched. Study observations and caveats: Rarity characterized most TCR sequences, yet some public TCRs appeared in many donors. As confirmed in vitro, a few CMV-associated chains were specific for CMV antigens.

This chain links TRBV5-1 with TRBJ1-3, with 7 nucleotides matching TRBD1. The clonotype was recovered from a man in his thirties or forties in good health and CMV-seronegative. Sequencing used PBMCs. The CDR3 DNA reads TGCGCCAGCAGCTTGGACGGGACAGAGGGCGGAAACACCATATATTTT. This codes for CASSLDGTEGGNTIYF.